The T cell receptor beta chain described here comes from a study of vaccination and CD4 T cells after COVID-19 (dated by TCRdb to 2022 to 2024). In terms of the full investigation: SARS-CoV-2 positivity had been established in the convalescent patients by nasal swab PCR, and mild disease was recorded in about 9 of these patients and severe disease in one. Participants received two doses of either the Pfizer-BioNTech BNT162b2 vaccine (n=8) or the Moderna mRNA-1273 vaccine (n=2). The time from the second vaccine dose to post-vaccine blood sampling had a median of around 72 days and ranged from about 14 to 250 days. Control cultures received a CEFX viral epitope pool as the positive control, an HIV-1 Nef peptide pool as the negative control, or no peptide. In over 8 COVID-19 convalescent patients and several infection-naive healthy vaccine recipients, researchers compared the spike-specific CD4+ TCR repertoire from before mRNA vaccination with the repertoire from after. The convalescent cohort comprised six males and four females, including two Hispanic individuals, seven Caucasians, two Asians and one multiracial person. Culture stimuli were overlapping spike peptide pools from SARS-CoV-2 and from the common cold coronaviruses HCoV-NL63, HCoV-OC43 and HCoV-229E. Post-COVID blood samples were collected from convalescent patients a median of around 100 days after diagnosis, with a range of about 30 to 161 days. What the authors observed across the whole study: Nearly all vaccine-specific clones in convalescent patients (304 of 307) were mono-reactive for SARS-CoV-2 spike rather than cross-reactive with common cold coronaviruses. Among the post-vaccine SARS-CoV-2-reactive clones in convalescent patients, a median approximately 90% showed up only after vaccination, which suggests vaccine-specific priming. Only a relatively small number of convalescent patients were included in the study, and early timepoints following natural infection were not analyzed. Although the median number of SARS-CoV-2-reactive clonotypes went up from more than 20 after infection to 38 after vaccination, the increase was not significant.

Library preparation used PCR. At the Johns Hopkins FTIC core, DNA from the cultured CD4+ T cells underwent TCR sequencing with the Oncomine TCR Beta short-read assay. The QIAamp micro DNA kit was used to extract genomic DNA from the cultured CD4+ T cells. The Oncomine TCR Beta libraries from cultured CD4+ T cells were pooled using unique dual indexes and then sequenced on an Illumina iSeq 100. Turning to the authors' computational methods: Non-productive sequences were removed, and CDR3s not starting with C, not ending with F or W, or shorter than 7 amino acids were discarded. Antigen-specific clonotypes were identified using the MANAFEST web application through comparison of peptide-stimulated wells with reference and other culture wells. Positive clones required FDR below 0.05, an odds ratio above 5, and productive frequency above 0.1% in at least two of three replicate wells. Clonotypes that were significantly expanded in both SARS-CoV-2 spike wells and at least one common cold coronavirus spike condition were defined as cross-reactive. Using R version 3.6.1, CDR3 homology was evaluated through Levenshtein distances (stringdist) along with unrooted phylogenetic trees (ape). Using fastp at Q25 and MiXCR, TCRdb reprocessed the public reads and kept productive beta chains. CDR3 protein sequences are deduplicated, and each keeps its most common genes and DNA. What appears here as the V and J calls and clone size reflects TCRdb's work, not the paper's. Across this sample there are under 25,000 distinct CDR3 sequences, with 26% seen only once. The top ten constitute approximately 11% of the sample.

In this sample, this clonotype turned up a few times. Its antigen target is currently unknown. No clone much larger than this one lies a single base away; base qualities are absent. The sample's treatment or condition label, in plain terms: approximately 10-day PBMC culture with coronavirus spike peptide pools or control peptides (ViraFEST assay). The ViraFEST assay, used in the study, expanded antigen-specific T cells with peptide pools and then identified the expanded clonotypes through TCR sequencing. The positive SARS-CoV-2 PCR tests of the convalescent patients were dated from March to December 2020, before the Alpha, Beta and Delta variants emerged in the United States. Each well held some 2 million PBMCs cultured with around 9 ug/ml peptide pools in IMDM containing approximately 5% human AB serum and 7.5 to 10 IU/ml IL-2. On days 3 and 7, half of the culture medium was replaced with fresh IL-2-containing medium. After about nine days of culture, CD4+ T cells were isolated by negative selection with the EasySep CD4+ T cell isolation kit. Ficoll-Paque Plus gradient centrifugation was used to isolate PBMCs from whole blood, and the isolated PBMCs were then either used fresh or cryopreserved at -140C. Triplicate wells were generally used for each culture condition.

CDR1 and CDR2, looked up from the germline V gene, are MNHNS and SASEGT. The cysteine opens and the phenylalanine closes a CDR3 of 13 amino acids. Only CDR3 DNA is held: 39 bases, read in frame from base 1. Compared with germline, V lacks 6 bases and J lacks 10 bases; bases without a gene match: 11. The chain joins TRBV6-1 to TRBJ1-2; TRBD1 matches 7 bases in the middle. The sequence was obtained from a human donor with COVID-19. Material for sequencing was cultured CD4+ T cells from blood. The CDR3 protein sequence reads: CASSPTGTGAYTF. The nucleotide sequence reads as follows: TGTGCCAGCAGCCCGACAGGGACCGGCGCCTACACCTTC.